Below are 19 T cell receptor beta chains sequenced from a single sample in a study of cytomegalovirus exposure and HLA in healthy donors. The PCR made use of 60 Vbeta and 13 Jbeta primers. Clones were read by immunoSEQ multiplex PCR, and TCRdb kept only the in-frame ones, dropping some. Of about 62,000 clones listed, 65% to 75% are singletons. Sequences were obtained from PBMCs. The receptors were gathered from a woman aged 25 to 39 in good health and CMV-seronegative.

J is TRBJ2-7 and V is TRBV30; 11 nucleotides match TRBD1. The CDR3 extends over 14 amino acids. Germline trimming cut 2 bases from V and 6 bases from J; bases unmatched to any gene: 6. Germline-derived CDR1 and CDR2 are GTSNPN and SVGIG (reference sequence). Here the CDR3 DNA reads TGTGCCTGGAGTCAGGACAGGGGGCGTATCGAGCAGTACTTC. Translated: CAWSQDRGRIEQYF.

The chain couples TRBV6-6 to TRBJ2-3, with 8 bases identical to TRBD2. Trimming at V came to 2 bases and at J to 3 bases, leaving 7 bases not matched to a gene. Germline V CDR1 and CDR2: MNHNY, SVGAGI (reference sequence). CDR3 length: 16 amino acids. CDR3 nucleotides: TGTGCCAGCAGTTACCGTAGCGGGGCCGGGACAGATACGCAGTATTTT. Its protein is CASSYRSGAGTDTQYF.

The gene calls are TRBV5-8 and TRBJ2-5; 10 bases line up with TRBD2. With 4 bases clipped from V and 2 bases from J, the junction kept 8 bases outside the gene matches. The CDR3 runs to 16 residues. Germline V lookup: CDR1 SGHTS, CDR2 YDEGEE. CDR3 region: CASSDWTSGSQETQYF. The CDR3 DNA is TGTGCCAGCAGCGACTGGACTAGCGGTAGTCAAGAGACCCAGTACTTC.

CDR3 nucleotides: TGTGCCAGCAGTAACCGGGGACAATCCACAGATACGCAGTATTTT. It is translated as CASSNRGQSTDTQYF. The chain is built from TRBV6-6 and TRBJ2-3; D is possibly TRBD1 (6 bases). V lost 5 bases and J lost 2, with 14 bases in between. This CDR3 has 15 amino acids. Looked up from germline, CDR1 is MNHNY and CDR2 is SVGAGI (reference sequence).

J is TRBJ2-1 and V is TRBV2, with 14 bases fitting TRBD2. The V gene end was trimmed by 0 bases and the J gene end by 4 bases; junction bases not matched to a gene: 5. CDR1 is SNHLY and CDR2 is FYNNEI in the germline V gene. This CDR3 is built from 18 residues. DNA for the CDR3: TGTGCCAGCAGTGAAGCAAGACTAGCGGGAGGGCTATACAATGAGCAGTTCTTC. As protein: CASSEARLAGGLYNEQFF.

The rearrangement uses TRBV10-1 and TRBJ2-1; TRBD2 might be the D (6 bases). Germline CDR1 and CDR2: WNHNN and SYGVQD (reference sequence). The CDR3 runs to 13 residues. Trimming left V 8 bases short and J 10 bases short, with 18 bases between. The CDR3 loop reads CASSLYSGQEQFF. The CDR3 nucleotides read TGCGCCAGCTCACTCTATAGCGGTCAAGAGCAGTTCTTC.

Regarding this clone: Other DNA variants within this sample encode the same CDR3. The gene calls are TRBV11-3 and TRBJ2-1, with 7 nucleotides matching TRBD2. This CDR3 spans 15 amino acids. V shed 1 base and J 0 bases; nucleotides not matched to a gene: 0. Germline CDR1 is SGHNT and CDR2 is YENEEA. CDR3 protein: CASSLGGSSYNEQFF. In DNA, the CDR3 is TGTGCCAGCAGCTTAGGCGGGAGCTCCTACAATGAGCAGTTCTTC.

This chain links TRBV29-1 with TRBJ2-1, with D uncertain. The length of the CDR3 is 13 residues. Germline values: CDR1 SQVTM, CDR2 ANQGSEA. Trimming stripped 2 bases from V and 2 bases from J, with 7 bases between. The CDR3 DNA is TGCAGCGTTGAAACATCGACCTACAATGAGCAGTTCTTC. Translation: CSVETSTYNEQFF.

This clone was picked up one time. The chain couples TRBV5-3 to TRBJ2-2; 9 nucleotides line up with TRBD2. TRBV5-3 belongs to the ORF category, with a function that is uncertain. Unmatched junction bases numbered 5, after V lost 2 bases and J lost 3 bases. The CDR3 covers 16 residues. CDR3 amino acids: CARSFLAGGYTGELFF. The CDR3 DNA follows: TGTGCCAGAAGCTTCCTGGCGGGAGGGTACACCGGGGAGCTGTTTTTT.

The chain employs TRBV5-1 and TRBJ1-1; 12 bases are shared with TRBD1. Germline lookup yields CDR1 SGHRS and CDR2 YFSETQ. V was clipped by 7 bases and J by 11 bases; unmatched bases: 15. The CDR3 loop spans 15 amino acids. CDR3 nucleotides: TGCGCCAGCTGCATAGGGGGGACAGGGGGCGTTAGGGCTTTCTTT. This translates into CASCIGGTGGVRAFF.

This rearrangement joins TRBV27 to TRBJ2-5; D gene uncertain. Germline CDR1 is MNHEY and CDR2 is SMNVEV (reference sequence). Trimming pared 0 bases from V and 4 bases from J, leaving 12 bases between. CDR3 size: 15 residues. CDR3 residues: CASSLSVIYRETQYF. The CDR3 DNA reads TGTGCCAGCAGTTTATCGGTAATCTACAGAGAGACCCAGTACTTC.

This clone appeared a single time. The chain joins TRBV29-1 to TRBJ2-5; weak D call: TRBD2 (6 bases). The germline V gene has CDR1 SQVTM and CDR2 ANQGSEA. The CDR3 covers 16 residues. V gave up 0 bases and J gave up 4 bases, with 18 bases separating them. CDR3 sequence: CSVEDQTSRRGETQYF. CDR3 DNA: TGCAGCGTTGAAGATCAAACTAGCAGGAGGGGAGAGACCCAGTACTTC. The full variable domain, completed using reference TRBV29-1 and TRBJ2-5, is SAVISQKPSRDICQRGTSLTIQCQVDSQVTMMFWYRQQPGQSLTLIATANQGSEATYESGFVIDKFPISRPNLTFSTLTVSNMSPEDSSIYLCSVEDQTSRRGETQYFGPGTRLLVL.

This clone showed up just a few times. The chain combines TRBV19 with TRBJ2-1; tentative D call: TRBD1 (6 bases). The CDR3 length is 17 residues. Trimming left V 0 bases short and J 1 base short, with 13 bases between. Germline CDR1 and CDR2: LNHDA and SQIVND (reference sequence). CDR3 sequence: CASSIDPAGVSYNEQFF. CDR3 DNA sequence: TGTGCCAGTAGTATAGATCCGGCAGGGGTGTCCTACAATGAGCAGTTCTTC. The complete variable domain, with remaining parts taken from reference TRBV19 and TRBJ2-1, reads DGGITQSPKYLFRKEGQNVTLSCEQNLNHDAMYWYRQDPGQGLRLIYYSQIVNDFQKGDIAEGYSVSREKKESFPLTVTSAQKNPTAFYLCASSIDPAGVSYNEQFFGPGTRLTVL.

The chain uses TRBV7-8 and TRBJ1-5; D might be TRBD1 (5 bases). Germline V lookup: CDR1 SGHVS, CDR2 FQNEAQ. The V gene lost 1 base and the J gene lost 5 bases, with 12 bases spanning the gap. CDR3 length: 15 amino acids. The CDR3 DNA follows: TGTGCCAGCAGCTTAGATTCGGGGGACTATCAGCCCCAGCATTTT. Translation: CASSLDSGDYQPQHF.

V usage is TRBV28 and J usage is TRBJ1-4; no firm D call. Germline values: CDR1 MDHEN, CDR2 SYDVKM. CDR3 size: 12 residues. Trimming stripped 7 bases from V and 12 bases from J, with 15 bases between. This chain's CDR3 is CASTSAGWELFF. CDR3 in DNA: TGTGCCAGCACTTCAGCGGGGTGGGAACTGTTTTTT.

This clone has more than one count but fewer than ten. The chain has TRBV7-9 and TRBJ1-5, with 8 bases aligning to TRBD1. V shed 6 bases and J 5 bases; nucleotides not matched to a gene: 6. The CDR3 consists of 14 residues. The V gene's germline CDR1 is SEHNR and CDR2 FQNEAQ (reference sequence). The CDR3 region is CASSSTGVDQPQHF. In DNA form, the CDR3 reads TGTGCCAGCAGTTCGACAGGGGTCGATCAGCCCCAGCATTTT. Full variable domain (rest looked up from reference TRBV7-9 and TRBJ1-5): DTGVSQNPRHKITKRGQNVTFRCDPISEHNRLYWYRQTLGQGPEFLTYFQNEAQLEKSRLLSDRFSAERPKGSFSTLEIQRTEQGDSAMYLCASSSTGVDQPQHFGDGTRLSIL.

CDR3 in amino acids: CASSGYSGRAGNEQFF. Written as DNA, the CDR3 is TGTGCCAGCAGCGGGTATAGCGGGAGGGCCGGCAATGAGCAGTTCTTC. The chain combines TRBV2 with TRBJ2-1; 11 positions agree with TRBD2. V shed 6 bases and J 6 bases; nucleotides not matched to a gene: 10. Germline CDR1 and CDR2: SNHLY and FYNNEI. The CDR3 runs 16 residues.

V gene TRBV18 combines with J gene TRBJ2-3, with D unresolved. The CDR3 runs 13 residues. Deletions cut 6 bases from V and 6 bases from J, with 13 bases between. CDR1 KGHSH and CDR2 LQKENI come from the germline V gene. For the CDR3, the DNA is TGTGCCAGCTCCACCTCGGGTAGGGATACGCAGTATTTT. Translating it yields CASSTSGRDTQYF.

This clone occurred a few times. The gene calls are TRBV6-6 and TRBJ2-1, with TRBD1 identical over 7 bases. Germline-derived CDR1 and CDR2 are MNHNY and SVGAGI (reference sequence). The CDR3 sequence is 16 residues long. The J segment lost 7 bases and the V segment lost 5 bases, leaving 14 bases of the junction unmatched. Written as DNA, the CDR3 is TGTGCCAGCAGTGCCCAAGGTAGGGGGCCCCAGAATGAGCAGTTCTTC. Protein sequence: CASSAQGRGPQNEQFF.